The 12 T cell receptor beta chains given below trace back to one sample, sequenced in a study of long-term antiretroviral therapy in people with HIV. Survey-level resolution applied to immunoSEQ assay v3.0. Generated by immunoSEQ multiplex PCR, the TCRdb table keeps only in-frame clones and is missing some. This table holds more than 20,000 clones, just under 85% found once. Source: unsorted PBMCs, taken 0.5 years after starting antiretroviral therapy. The receptors shown here come from a man aged 18 to 30 with HIV.

V is TRBV6-1 and J is TRBJ2-7; D possibly corresponds to TRBD1 (6 bases). This CDR3 comprises 14 residues. Germline V gene lookup returns CDR1 MNHNS and CDR2 SASEGT. Trimming shortened V by 2 bases and J by 2 bases, and 10 bases separated the two germline ends. The CDR3 DNA sequence: TGTGCCAGCAGTGAAAACACAGGGACCTACGAGCAGTACTTC. This encodes CASSENTGTYEQYF.

The chain has TRBV27 and TRBJ2-1; unclear D gene. CDR3 size: 16 residues. With 4 bases removed from V and 0 bases from J, the gap between germline ends came to 13 bases. Germline loops: CDR1 MNHEY, CDR2 SMNVEV (reference sequence). The CDR3 here is CASSSTSRSSYNEQFF. The CDR3 region has the DNA TGTGCCAGCAGTTCTACTTCTAGGAGCTCCTACAATGAGCAGTTCTTC.

V usage is TRBV27 and J usage is TRBJ1-4; the D is unclear. The length of the CDR3 is 18 residues. Trimming shortened V by 5 bases and J by 4 bases, and 23 bases separated the two germline ends. Germline assignment: CDR1 MNHEY and CDR2 SMNVEV (reference sequence). The CDR3 here is CASSPTILGRRNNEKLFF. CDR3 DNA sequence: TGTGCCAGCAGTCCCACCATCCTAGGACGGAGAAATAATGAAAAACTGTTTTTT.

This sequence joins TRBV7-9 and TRBJ1-1, with TRBD1 as a possible D gene (6 bases). Trimming left V 0 bases short and J 4 bases short, with 15 bases between. Looked up from germline, CDR1 is SEHNR and CDR2 is FQNEAQ (reference sequence). The CDR3 sequence is 16 residues long. CDR3 amino acids: CASSLAGGRGVTEAFF. CDR3 DNA sequence: TGTGCCAGCAGCTTAGCTGGGGGGCGCGGGGTCACTGAAGCTTTCTTT.

The chain is built from TRBV27 and TRBJ2-7; the match to TRBD1 covers 10 bases. The V segment lost 5 bases and the J segment 5 bases; nucleotides outside the gene matches: 9. Germline V gene sequence: CDR1 MNHEY, CDR2 SMNVEV (reference sequence). The CDR3 sequence is 15 residues long. CDR3 protein: CASSLQTGGLNEQYF. CDR3 in DNA: TGTGCCAGCAGTCTACAGACAGGGGGCTTAAACGAGCAGTACTTC.

The chain employs TRBV7-8 and TRBJ1-5; the D is unclear. The CDR3 loop spans 14 amino acids. Germline V gives CDR1 SGHVS, CDR2 FQNEAQ. V dropped 1 base and J dropped 6 bases, with 10 bases sitting between them. The CDR3 coding sequence is TGTGCCAGCAGCTTAGGGGTTTTAAGTCAGCCCCAGCATTTT. Amino acid sequence: CASSLGVLSQPQHF.

The chain employs TRBV18 and TRBJ2-3; TRBD2 matches at 9 bases. The V segment lost 3 bases and the J segment 3 bases; nucleotides outside the gene matches: 4. The CDR3 loop spans 15 amino acids. Germline CDR1 and CDR2: KGHSH and LQKENI. CDR3: CASSPLAGATDTQYF. The DNA for the CDR3 is TGTGCCAGCTCACCCTTAGCGGGAGCTACAGATACGCAGTATTTT.

This clone was observed once. The rearrangement joins TRBV28 to TRBJ1-1; D remains ambiguous. Germline CDR1 MDHEN, CDR2 SYDVKM. With 2 bases removed from V and 5 bases from J, the gap between germline ends came to 9 bases. The length of the CDR3 is 13 residues. This chain's CDR3 is CASSLHRGTEAFF. For the CDR3, the DNA is TGTGCCAGCAGTTTACACCGGGGAACTGAAGCTTTCTTT.

The V and J genes are TRBV27 and TRBJ1-1; D remains unclear. The CDR3 consists of 14 residues. From germline, CDR1 is MNHEY and CDR2 SMNVEV (reference sequence). V shed 4 bases and J shed 0 bases, with 9 bases lying between them. The CDR3 is CASSSPTLNTEAFF. The CDR3, as DNA: TGTGCCAGCAGTTCCCCCACATTGAACACTGAAGCTTTCTTT.

The chain is built from TRBV28 and TRBJ1-6; TRBD1 might be the D (5 bases). Germline CDR1 reads MDHEN; CDR2 reads SYDVKM. This CDR3 spans 18 amino acids. Between the trimmed V and J ends, which lost 5 bases and 0 bases, there was a span of 17 bases. CDR3 DNA sequence: TGTGCCAGCAGTGCCTTGTGGGGCTTGGGCTCCTATAATTCACCCCTCCACTTT. As protein: CASSALWGLGSYNSPLHF.

This clone was seen a few times. This chain uses TRBV11-2 with TRBJ2-7; no clear D. Germline V CDR1 and CDR2: SGHAT, FQNNGV. This CDR3 has 11 amino acids. Trimming left V 5 bases short and J 2 bases short, with 4 bases between. CDR3 residues: CASSLTYEQYF. In DNA, the CDR3 is TGTGCCAGCAGCCTGACCTACGAGCAGTACTTC.

The chain carries TRBV5-4 and TRBJ2-1; 11 nucleotides align to TRBD2. In germline, CDR1 is SGHNT, CDR2 YYREEE (reference sequence). This CDR3 has 15 amino acids. V gave up 0 bases and J gave up 9 bases; unmatched junction bases: 5. This CDR3 is CASSLDLAGGLEQFF. The CDR3 coding sequence is TGTGCCAGCAGCTTGGATTTAGCGGGGGGGCTTGAGCAGTTCTTC. The full variable domain, with the rest looked up from reference TRBV5-4 and TRBJ2-1, is ETGVTQSPTHLIKTRGQQVTLRCSSQSGHNTVSWYQQALGQGPQFIFQYYREEENGRGNFPPRFSGLQFPNYSSELNVNALELDDSALYLCASSLDLAGGLEQFFGPGTRLTVL.